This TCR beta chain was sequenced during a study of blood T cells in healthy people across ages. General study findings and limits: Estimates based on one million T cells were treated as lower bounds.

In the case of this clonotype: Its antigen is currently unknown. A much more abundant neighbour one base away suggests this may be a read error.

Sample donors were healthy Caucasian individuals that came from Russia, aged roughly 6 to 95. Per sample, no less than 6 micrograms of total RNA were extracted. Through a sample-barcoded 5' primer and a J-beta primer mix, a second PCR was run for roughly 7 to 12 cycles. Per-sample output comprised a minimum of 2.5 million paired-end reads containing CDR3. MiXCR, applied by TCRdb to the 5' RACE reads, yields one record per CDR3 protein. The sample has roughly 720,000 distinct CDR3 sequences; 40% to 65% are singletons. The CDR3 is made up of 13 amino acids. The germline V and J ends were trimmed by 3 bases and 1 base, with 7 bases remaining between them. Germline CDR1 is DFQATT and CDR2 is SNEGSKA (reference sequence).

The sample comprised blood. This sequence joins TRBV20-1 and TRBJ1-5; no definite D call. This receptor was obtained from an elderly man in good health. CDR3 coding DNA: TGCAGTGCTAGTGTCAAGAGCAATCAGCCCCAGCATTTT. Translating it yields CSASVKSNQPQHF.